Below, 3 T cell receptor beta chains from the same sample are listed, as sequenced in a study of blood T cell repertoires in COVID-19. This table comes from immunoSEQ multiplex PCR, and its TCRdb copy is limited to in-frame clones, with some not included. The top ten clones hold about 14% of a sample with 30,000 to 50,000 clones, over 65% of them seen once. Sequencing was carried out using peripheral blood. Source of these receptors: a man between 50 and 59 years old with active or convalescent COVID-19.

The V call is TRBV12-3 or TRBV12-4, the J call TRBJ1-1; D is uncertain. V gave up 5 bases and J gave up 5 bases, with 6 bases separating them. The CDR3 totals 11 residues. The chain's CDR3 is CASSPRTEAFF. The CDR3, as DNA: TGTGCCAGCAGTCCCAGGACTGAAGCTTTCTTT.

Written as DNA, the CDR3 is TGTGCCAGCAGCCCAGGACTTTCCACCGGGGAGCTGTTTTTT. This translates into CASSPGLSTGELFF. V usage is TRBV7-6 and J usage is TRBJ2-2; D possibly corresponds to TRBD2 (5 bases). The CDR3 consists of 14 residues. The germline CDR1 and CDR2 sequences are SGHVS and FNYEAQ. V dropped 5 bases and J dropped 4 bases, with 11 bases sitting between them.

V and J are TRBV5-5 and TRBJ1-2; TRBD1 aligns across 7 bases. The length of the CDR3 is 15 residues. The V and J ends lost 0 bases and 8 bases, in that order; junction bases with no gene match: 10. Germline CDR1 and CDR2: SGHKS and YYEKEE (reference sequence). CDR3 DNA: TGTGCCAGCAGCTTGGTGTTGCGACAGGGACACGGCTACACCTTC. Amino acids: CASSLVLRQGHGYTF.